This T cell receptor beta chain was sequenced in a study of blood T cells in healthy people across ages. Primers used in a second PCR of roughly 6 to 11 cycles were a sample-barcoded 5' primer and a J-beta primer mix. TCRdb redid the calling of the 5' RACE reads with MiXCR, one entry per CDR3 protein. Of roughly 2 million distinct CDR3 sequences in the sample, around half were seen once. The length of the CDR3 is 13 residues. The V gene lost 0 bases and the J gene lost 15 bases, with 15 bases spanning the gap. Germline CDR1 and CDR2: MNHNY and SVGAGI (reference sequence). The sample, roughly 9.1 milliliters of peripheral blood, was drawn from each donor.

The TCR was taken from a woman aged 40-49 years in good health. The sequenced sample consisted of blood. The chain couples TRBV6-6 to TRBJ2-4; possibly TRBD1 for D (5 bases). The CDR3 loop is CASSYSSSDGAYF. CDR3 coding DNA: TGTGCCAGCAGTTACTCATCGAGCGATGGGGCGTACTTC.